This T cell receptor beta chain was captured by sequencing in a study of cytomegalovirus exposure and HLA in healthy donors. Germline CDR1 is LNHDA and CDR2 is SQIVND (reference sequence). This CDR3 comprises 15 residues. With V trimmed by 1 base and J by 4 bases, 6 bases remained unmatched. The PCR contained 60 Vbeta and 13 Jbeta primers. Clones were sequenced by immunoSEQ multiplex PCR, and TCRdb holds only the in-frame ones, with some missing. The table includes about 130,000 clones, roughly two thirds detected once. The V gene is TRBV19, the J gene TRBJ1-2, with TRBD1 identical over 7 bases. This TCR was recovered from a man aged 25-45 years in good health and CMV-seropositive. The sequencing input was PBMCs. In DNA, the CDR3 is TGTGCCAGTAGTATAGCTGGGACAGCCCTCTATGGCTACACCTTC. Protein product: CASSIAGTALYGYTF.